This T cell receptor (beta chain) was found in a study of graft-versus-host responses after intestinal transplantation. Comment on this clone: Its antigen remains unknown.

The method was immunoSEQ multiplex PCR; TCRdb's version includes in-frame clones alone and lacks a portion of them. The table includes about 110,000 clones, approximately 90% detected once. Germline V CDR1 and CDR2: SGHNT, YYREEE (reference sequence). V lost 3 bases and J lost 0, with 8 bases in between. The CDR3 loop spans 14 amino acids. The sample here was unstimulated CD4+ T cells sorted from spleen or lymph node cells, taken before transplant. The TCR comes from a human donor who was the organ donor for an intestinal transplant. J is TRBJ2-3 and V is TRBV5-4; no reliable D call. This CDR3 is CASSSRESTDTQYF. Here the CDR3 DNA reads TGTGCCAGCAGCTCCCGCGAGAGCACAGATACGCAGTATTTT.